This is a list of T cell receptor beta chains from one sample in a study of cytomegalovirus exposure and HLA in healthy donors. Produced via immunoSEQ multiplex PCR; TCRdb's table is partial and in-frame only. The sample yields more than 95,000 clones, approximately 80% seen once. The sequenced material came from PBMCs. These receptors were taken from a man between 40 and 49 years old in good health and CMV-seronegative. Both conserved end residues are part of each CDR3. The D gene is left open where the match is weak. The listing skips clone size in some rows; elsewhere it reads once, few, many or a size class.

J gene,V gene,CDR3 length,D gene,clone size,CDR3 protein,CDR3 DNA
TRBJ2-5,TRBV4-1,17,TRBD2,-,CASSQASGLAVQETQYF,TGCGCCAGCAGCCAAGCCAGCGGACTAGCGGTCCAAGAGACCCAGTACTTC
TRBJ2-7,TRBV2,12,TRBD1,-,CASRRQGYEQYF,TGTGCCAGCAGGCGACAGGGTTACGAGCAGTACTTC
TRBJ1-5,TRBV7-2,16,TRBD1,-,CASSPRTGEGNQPQHF,TGTGCCAGCAGCCCGAGGACAGGGGAGGGCAATCAGCCCCAGCATTTT
TRBJ2-5,TRBV12-5,13,-,-,CASGAWGGETQYF,TGTGCTAGTGGTGCCTGGGGAGGAGAGACCCAGTACTTC
TRBJ2-3,TRBV5-4,15,TRBD2,-,CASSLDSGGTDTQYF,TGTGCCAGCAGCTTGGATAGCGGGGGAACAGATACGCAGTATTTT
TRBJ1-2,TRBV4-2,15,-,-,CASSQDRVGYYGYTF,TGTGCCAGCAGCCAAGACAGGGTCGGCTATTATGGCTACACCTTC
TRBJ2-2,TRBV4-3,16,-,-,CASSQVGQPGTGELFF,TGCGCCAGCAGCCAAGTTGGACAGCCGGGCACCGGGGAGCTGTTTTTT
TRBJ1-6,TRBV2,14,TRBD1,-,CASSERTGRSPLHF,TGTGCCAGCAGTGAGAGGACAGGGCGTTCACCCCTCCACTTT
TRBJ1-1,TRBV5-1,15,-,-,CASSWGGTRGTEAFF,TGCGCCAGCAGCTGGGGGGGAACAAGGGGCACTGAAGCTTTCTTT
TRBJ2-5,TRBV19,16,TRBD1,-,CASSIRRTGGWETQYF,TGTGCCAGTAGTATAAGGCGGACAGGTGGATGGGAGACCCAGTACTTC
TRBJ1-1,TRBV9,12,TRBD1,-,CASSPGTAAAFF,TGTGCCAGCAGCCCGGGGACAGCCGCAGCTTTCTTT
TRBJ1-2,TRBV6-6,14,TRBD1,-,CASRGQQGIYGYTF,TGTGCCAGCAGGGGACAGCAAGGCATTTATGGCTACACCTTC
TRBJ2-3,TRBV13,14,TRBD2,-,CASSLGLGTDTQYF,TGTGCCAGCAGCCTGGGACTAGGGACAGATACGCAGTATTTT
TRBJ2-1,TRBV4-2,15,-,few,CASSQVAFGGNEQFF,TGTGCCAGCAGCCAAGTAGCCTTCGGTGGCAATGAGCAGTTCTTC
TRBJ2-3,TRBV5-6,15,TRBD1,-,CASSLDRGPTDTQYF,TGTGCCAGCAGCCTGGACAGGGGGCCGACAGATACGCAGTATTTT
TRBJ1-5,TRBV4-3,13,-,-,CASSATPGQPQHF,TGCGCCAGCAGCGCCACCCCGGGTCAGCCCCAGCATTTT
TRBJ1-2,TRBV18,12,-,-,CASSTSSSGYTF,TGTGCCAGCTCAACCAGTTCGTCGGGCTACACCTTC
TRBJ2-1,TRBV5-1,14,TRBD1,-,CASSLGQGYNEQFF,TGCGCCAGCAGCTTGGGACAGGGCTACAATGAGCAGTTCTTC
TRBJ2-7,TRBV2,12,-,-,CASSRDSYEQYF,TGTGCCAGCAGTCGGGACTCCTACGAGCAGTACTTC
TRBJ2-1,TRBV28,14,TRBD1,-,CASSTKDRANEQFF,TGTGCCAGCAGTACTAAGGACAGGGCCAATGAGCAGTTCTTC
TRBJ2-7,TRBV7-9,14,TRBD2,-,CASSWGGDSYEQYF,TGTGCCAGCAGCTGGGGGGGGGATTCCTACGAGCAGTACTTC
TRBJ1-1,TRBV7-3,17,-,-,CASSPGIRWGENTEAFF,TGTGCCAGCAGCCCGGGGATTCGATGGGGGGAGAACACTGAAGCTTTCTTT
TRBJ2-1,TRBV11-2,16,TRBD1,-,CASSSFLQGAYNEQFF,TGTGCCAGCAGCTCGTTTCTGCAGGGGGCCTACAATGAGCAGTTCTTC
TRBJ2-3,TRBV7-2,13,-,once,CASNHGGTDTQYF,TGTGCCAGCAATCACGGGGGAACAGATACGCAGTATTTT